A selection of T cell receptor beta chains follows, all from one sample in a study of immunodeficiency. Assay used: immunoSEQ multiplex PCR; TCRdb lists only in-frame clones, some missing. The data contain 2,000 to 3,000 clones, 88% of them singletons. Material: CD4+ T cells from blood. The source is a girl between 5 and 17 years old with POLD1 deficiency. CDR3s include the opening cysteine and the closing phenylalanine or tryptophan. The D gene is left open where the match is weak. Size is stated for part of the rows, as once, few or many counts, or as a class when the clone is expanded.

j_gene: TRBJ1-5; d_gene: TRBD1; abundance: -; v_gene: TRBV28; CDR3aa: CASSPRDRVFQPQHF; CDR3nt: TGTGCCAGCAGCCCCCGGGACAGGGTCTTTCAGCCCCAGCATTTT
j_gene: TRBJ1-5; d_gene: -; abundance: few; v_gene: TRBV7-2; CDR3aa: CASSLAHASNQPQHF; CDR3nt: TGTGCCAGCAGCTTAGCGCATGCTAGCAATCAGCCCCAGCATTTT
j_gene: TRBJ1-1; d_gene: TRBD1; abundance: -; v_gene: TRBV4-1; CDR3aa: CASSQARAGGGTEAFF; CDR3nt: TGCGCCAGCAGCCAAGCGCGCGCAGGGGGCGGAACTGAAGCTTTCTTT
j_gene: TRBJ2-2; d_gene: -; abundance: few; v_gene: TRBV5-1; CDR3aa: CASSASPGDAGELFF; CDR3nt: TGCGCCAGCAGCGCCTCCCCGGGAGATGCCGGGGAGCTGTTTTTT
j_gene: TRBJ2-1; d_gene: -; abundance: -; v_gene: TRBV6-5; CDR3aa: CASSFGGSLTYNEQFF; CDR3nt: TGTGCCAGCAGTTTTGGAGGGAGTCTCACCTACAATGAGCAGTTCTTC
j_gene: TRBJ1-1; d_gene: TRBD1; abundance: -; v_gene: TRBV7-3; CDR3aa: CASSVDRDTEAFF; CDR3nt: TGTGCCAGCAGCGTTGACAGGGACACTGAAGCTTTCTTT
j_gene: TRBJ2-1; d_gene: TRBD2; abundance: -; v_gene: TRBV27; CDR3aa: CASSAGLAVTSYNEQFF; CDR3nt: TGTGCCAGCAGTGCCGGACTAGCGGTTACCTCCTACAATGAGCAGTTCTTC
j_gene: TRBJ2-7; d_gene: -; abundance: -; v_gene: TRBV6-5; CDR3aa: CATPLGEQYF; CDR3nt: TGTGCCACCCCCCTCGGCGAGCAGTACTTC
j_gene: TRBJ2-3; d_gene: -; abundance: -; v_gene: TRBV3-1/TRBV3-2; CDR3aa: CASSQLGGSGPYSAHTQYF; CDR3nt: TGTGCCAGCAGCCAACTCGGTGGTAGCGGTCCTTATAGCGCACATACGCAGTATTTT
j_gene: TRBJ1-1; d_gene: -; abundance: -; v_gene: TRBV2; CDR3aa: CASHGVVRTEAFF; CDR3nt: TGTGCCAGCCATGGCGTCGTAAGGACTGAAGCTTTCTTT
j_gene: TRBJ1-2; d_gene: -; abundance: -; v_gene: TRBV19; CDR3aa: CASSIDGENGYGYTF; CDR3nt: TGTGCCAGTAGTATAGACGGGGAGAACGGCTATGGCTACACCTTC
j_gene: TRBJ2-7; d_gene: -; abundance: -; v_gene: TRBV4-2; CDR3aa: CASSQGGNYEQYF; CDR3nt: TGTGCCAGCAGCCAAGGGGGGAACTACGAGCAGTACTTC
j_gene: TRBJ1-1; d_gene: TRBD1; abundance: -; v_gene: TRBV5-6; CDR3aa: CASSWDRGLTEAFF; CDR3nt: TGTGCCAGCAGCTGGGACAGGGGGCTCACTGAAGCTTTCTTT
j_gene: TRBJ1-6; d_gene: -; abundance: few; v_gene: TRBV7-6; CDR3aa: CASSLYNSPLHF; CDR3nt: TGTGCCAGCAGCTTATATAATTCACCCCTCCACTTT
j_gene: TRBJ2-7; d_gene: -; abundance: -; v_gene: TRBV5-1; CDR3aa: CASSFGDDYEQYF; CDR3nt: TGCGCCAGCAGCTTCGGGGACGACTACGAGCAGTACTTC
j_gene: TRBJ2-7; d_gene: TRBD2; abundance: -; v_gene: TRBV6-1; CDR3aa: CASSERLAGIGTSFEQYF; CDR3nt: TGTGCCAGCAGTGAGCGACTAGCGGGAATCGGAACTTCTTTCGAGCAGTACTTC
j_gene: TRBJ1-2; d_gene: TRBD1; abundance: -; v_gene: TRBV6-2/TRBV6-3; CDR3aa: CASSYSSPWTGHYGYTF; CDR3nt: TGTGCCAGCAGTTACTCATCCCCATGGACAGGGCACTATGGCTACACCTTC
j_gene: TRBJ2-2; d_gene: -; abundance: -; v_gene: TRBV12-3/TRBV12-4; CDR3aa: CASSKNTGELFF; CDR3nt: TGTGCCAGCAGTAAGAACACCGGGGAGCTGTTTTTT
j_gene: TRBJ2-7; d_gene: TRBD1; abundance: -; v_gene: TRBV6-2/TRBV6-3; CDR3aa: CASSEGTGGSYEQYF; CDR3nt: TGTGCCAGCAGCGAAGGGACAGGGGGGAGCTACGAGCAGTACTTC
j_gene: TRBJ2-3; d_gene: -; abundance: -; v_gene: TRBV29-1; CDR3aa: CSVEDFAESTDTQYF; CDR3nt: TGCAGCGTGGAGGACTTCGCCGAGAGCACAGATACGCAGTATTTT
j_gene: TRBJ2-5; d_gene: -; abundance: -; v_gene: TRBV6-1; CDR3aa: CASSDLGVGGETQYF; CDR3nt: TGTGCCAGCAGTGACCTAGGGGTCGGAGGGGAGACCCAGTACTTC
j_gene: TRBJ1-5; d_gene: -; abundance: few; v_gene: TRBV18; CDR3aa: CASSPQGGNQPQHF; CDR3nt: TGTGCCAGCTCACCCCAGGGTGGCAATCAGCCCCAGCATTTT